This T cell receptor beta chain is from a study of shared clonotypes between healthy human individuals. Study-wide background: Sampling drew on donors who were a couple of women and a few men aged 18 to 49.

PBMC DNA, left unsorted, was sequenced on ten immunoSEQ deep assay plates. The table came from immunoSEQ multiplex PCR; TCRdb's copy has only in-frame clones and leaves some out. Among about 480,000 clones listed, 60% to 80% were seen once. The donor cohort consisted entirely of Caucasian adults residing in Nashville, Tennessee. Extraction of genomic DNA in unsorted samples used about 90 million PBMCs. The sequenced sample consisted of PBMCs. This receptor was obtained from a woman between 40 and 55 years old in good health. Some clones in this sample may be carry-over from other donors' samples.

The CDR3 loop reads CASTPGGGVETQYF. The CDR3 DNA sequence: TGCGCCAGCACCCCTGGGGGAGGGGTGGAGACCCAGTACTTC. The rearrangement joins TRBV5-1 to TRBJ2-5; 7 nucleotides agree with TRBD2. Per the germline V gene, CDR1 is SGHRS and CDR2 is YFSETQ. CDR3 size: 14 residues. J gave up 5 bases and V 6 bases, and 10 bases lay outside the gene matches.